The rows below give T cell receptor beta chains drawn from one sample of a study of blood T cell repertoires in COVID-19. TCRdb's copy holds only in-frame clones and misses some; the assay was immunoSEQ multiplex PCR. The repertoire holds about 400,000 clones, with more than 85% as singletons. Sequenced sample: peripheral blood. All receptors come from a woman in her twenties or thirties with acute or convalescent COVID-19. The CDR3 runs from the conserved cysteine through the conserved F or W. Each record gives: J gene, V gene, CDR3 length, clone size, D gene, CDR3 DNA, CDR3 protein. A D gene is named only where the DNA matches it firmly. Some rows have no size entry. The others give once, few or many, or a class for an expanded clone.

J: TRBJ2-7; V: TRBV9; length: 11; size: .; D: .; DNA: TGTGCCAGCGGTAGTGCCTACGAGCAGTACTTC; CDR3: CASGSAYEQYF
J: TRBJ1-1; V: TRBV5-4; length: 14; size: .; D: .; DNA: TGTGCCAGCAGCTTGGAGAGAGTGAACACTGAAGCTTTCTTT; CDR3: CASSLERVNTEAFF
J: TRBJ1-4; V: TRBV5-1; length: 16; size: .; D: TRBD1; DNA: TGCGCCAGCAGCTTGGGTCTGGGCAGGGGGCGAGAAAAACTGTTTTTT; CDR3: CASSLGLGRGREKLFF
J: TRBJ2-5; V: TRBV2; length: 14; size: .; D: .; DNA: TGTGCCAGCGGGGTCGGGGGGCCTCAAGAGACCCAGTACTTC; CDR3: CASGVGGPQETQYF
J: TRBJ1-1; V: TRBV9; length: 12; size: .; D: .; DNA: TGTGCCAGCAGCGTAGCGGACACTGAAGCTTTCTTT; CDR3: CASSVADTEAFF
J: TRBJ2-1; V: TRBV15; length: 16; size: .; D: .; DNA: TGTGCCACCAGCAGCACTCAGGGACTGCCACACAATGAGCAGTTCTTC; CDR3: CATSSTQGLPHNEQFF
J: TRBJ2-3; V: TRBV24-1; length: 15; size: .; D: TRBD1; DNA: TGTGCCACCAGTAATCCGGGACAGTTCACAGATACGCAGTATTTT; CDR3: CATSNPGQFTDTQYF
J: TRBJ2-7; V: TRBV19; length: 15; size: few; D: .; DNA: TGTGCCAGTAGTAGGTACCAGGCATCGAATTACGAGCAGTACTTC; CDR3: CASSRYQASNYEQYF
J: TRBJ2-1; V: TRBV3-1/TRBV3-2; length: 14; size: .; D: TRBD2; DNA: TGTGCCAGCAGTAAAAAGGGAGGGCCAGGAGAGCAGTTCTTC; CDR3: CASSKKGGPGEQFF
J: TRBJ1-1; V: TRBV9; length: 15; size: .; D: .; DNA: TGTGCCAGCAGCCCCCGGATAGGGGGGGGCACTGAAGCTTTCTTT; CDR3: CASSPRIGGGTEAFF
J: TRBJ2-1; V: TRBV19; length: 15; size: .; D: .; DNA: TGTGCCAGTAGCACCCCCGGTACAGGGTGGGATGAGCAGTTCTTC; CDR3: CASSTPGTGWDEQFF
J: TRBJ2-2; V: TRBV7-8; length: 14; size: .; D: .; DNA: TGTGCCAGCAGCTTAGTACAGGGTTCCGGGGAGCTGTTTTTT; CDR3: CASSLVQGSGELFF
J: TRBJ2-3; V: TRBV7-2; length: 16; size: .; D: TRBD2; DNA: TGTGCCAGCAGCTTAGCTGGGACTAGCGGGGGAAATACGCAGTATTTT; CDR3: CASSLAGTSGGNTQYF
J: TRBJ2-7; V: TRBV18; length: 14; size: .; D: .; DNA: TGTGCCAGCTCCCCCGACAGGTTAACCTACGAGCAGTACTTC; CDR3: CASSPDRLTYEQYF
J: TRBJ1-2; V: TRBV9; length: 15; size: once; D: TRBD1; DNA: TGTGCCAGCAGCGCCCGGGGACAGGGGGCTGAGGGCTACACCTTC; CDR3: CASSARGQGAEGYTF
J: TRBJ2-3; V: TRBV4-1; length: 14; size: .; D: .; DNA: TGCGCCAGCAGCCAAGATTTATCGACAGATACGCAGTATTTT; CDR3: CASSQDLSTDTQYF
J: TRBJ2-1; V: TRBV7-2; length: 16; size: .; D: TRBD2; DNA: TGTGCCAGCAGCTCCGTCCGAGCTAGCGGGTTGAATGAGCAGTTCTTC; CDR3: CASSSVRASGLNEQFF
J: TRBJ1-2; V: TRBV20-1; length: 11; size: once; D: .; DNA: TGCAGTGCCTCAGGATTCTATGGCTACACCTTC; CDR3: CSASGFYGYTF
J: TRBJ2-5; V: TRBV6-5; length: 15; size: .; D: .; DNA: TGTGCCAGCAGTTCCGATGGGGGCCTCCAAGAGACCCAGTACTTC; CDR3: CASSSDGGLQETQYF
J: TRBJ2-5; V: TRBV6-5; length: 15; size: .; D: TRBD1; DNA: TGTGCCAGCAGTTCACAGACAGGGGGCTGGGAGACCCAGTACTTC; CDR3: CASSSQTGGWETQYF
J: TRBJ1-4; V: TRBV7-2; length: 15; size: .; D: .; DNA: TGTGCCAGCAGCAGATCCGGACGGGAAAATGAAAAACTGTTTTTT; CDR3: CASSRSGRENEKLFF
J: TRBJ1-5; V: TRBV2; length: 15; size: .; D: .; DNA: TGTGCCAGCAGTTCAGAATTAGGAGGCAATCAGCCCCAGCATTTT; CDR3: CASSSELGGNQPQHF
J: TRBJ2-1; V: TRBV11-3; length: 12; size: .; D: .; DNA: TGTGCCAGCAGCTTAGTTAACAATGAGCAGTTCTTC; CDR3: CASSLVNNEQFF
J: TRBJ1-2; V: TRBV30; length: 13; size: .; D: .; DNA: TGTGCCTGGAGTCGGTCCTTCGACTATGGCTACACCTTC; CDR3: CAWSRSFDYGYTF
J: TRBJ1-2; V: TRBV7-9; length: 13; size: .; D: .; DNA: TGTGCCAGCAGCTTAGGACAGAAACCTACCTACACCTTC; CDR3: CASSLGQKPTYTF
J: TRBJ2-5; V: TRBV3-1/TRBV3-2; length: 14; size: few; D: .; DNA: TGTGCCAGCCGATTACACGGGGAACAAGAGACCCAGTACTTC; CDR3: CASRLHGEQETQYF
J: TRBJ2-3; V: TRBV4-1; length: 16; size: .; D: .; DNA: TGCGCCAGCAGCCAAGAAGTAGGGGCAGGACCAGATACGCAGTATTTT; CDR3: CASSQEVGAGPDTQYF
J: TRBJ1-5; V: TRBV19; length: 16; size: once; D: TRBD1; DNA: TGTGCCAGCGAATCGCACAGGGGGTTGGGCAATCAGCCCCAGCATTTT; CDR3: CASESHRGLGNQPQHF
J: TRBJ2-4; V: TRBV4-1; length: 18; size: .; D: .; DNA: TGCGCCAGCAGCCAGGGTCGGACGGCAGGGAATGCCAAAAACATTCAGTACTTC; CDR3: CASSQGRTAGNAKNIQYF
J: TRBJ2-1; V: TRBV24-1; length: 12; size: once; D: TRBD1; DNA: TGTGCCATTGGACAGGGTAGCAATGAGCAGTTCTTC; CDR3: CAIGQGSNEQFF
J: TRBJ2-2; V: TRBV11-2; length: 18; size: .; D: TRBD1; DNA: TGTGCCAGCAGCATTCTACCAGGGGGCTCTGCGAACACCGGGGAGCTGTTTTTT; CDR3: CASSILPGGSANTGELFF
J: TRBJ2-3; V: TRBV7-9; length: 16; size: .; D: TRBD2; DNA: TGTGCCAGCAGCCCGGGACTAGCTGGTGGGGCAGATACGCAGTATTTT; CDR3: CASSPGLAGGADTQYF
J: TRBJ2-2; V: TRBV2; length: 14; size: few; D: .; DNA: TGTGCCAGCAGGTCATCGTCAGGGACCGGGGAGCTGTTTTTT; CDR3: CASRSSSGTGELFF
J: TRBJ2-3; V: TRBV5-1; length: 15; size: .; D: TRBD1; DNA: TGCGCCAGCAGCTTGGAGACAGGGGTCACAGATACGCAGTATTTT; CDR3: CASSLETGVTDTQYF
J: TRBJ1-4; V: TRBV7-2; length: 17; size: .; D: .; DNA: TGTGCCAGCAGCTCCTCTCAGAGGACAGTAATTAATGAAAAACTGTTTTTT; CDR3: CASSSSQRTVINEKLFF
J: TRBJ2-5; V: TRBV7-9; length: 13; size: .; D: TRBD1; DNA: TGTGCCAGCACGCAAGGGACAGTGGAGACCCAGTACTTC; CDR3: CASTQGTVETQYF